This T cell receptor beta chain stems from a study of T-cell memory formation after mild COVID-19. Looking at the study overall: TCR clustering was largely donor specific. Findings of the study overall: Several responding clones turned up in pre-infection memory, indicating that cross-reactive memory may have taken part. Contracting clones from day 15 to 85 showed balanced CD4/CD8; later expanders favored CD4+.

This clonotype has just a few counts. No antigen is known for it. TCRdb re-called the 5' RACE reads with MiXCR, one entry per CDR3 protein. Here the sample spans under 550,000 distinct CDR3 sequences, 15% to 20% being singletons. The material sequenced was PBMCs or a T cell subset sorted from them (not recorded which). The TCR was taken from an adult woman who had mild COVID-19 (a few samples of this study predate the infection). Cell type and time point are not known.

The DNA of the CDR3 is TGTGCCAGCAGCAAAGGGGGACCGGACCCTTACACAGATACGCAGTATTTT. Its translation: CASSKGGPDPYTDTQYF. The gene calls are TRBV21-1 and TRBJ2-3; the table's D call of TRBD1 was not tested on the DNA. TRBV21-1 is a recognized pseudogene. The CDR3 is 17 amino acids.